The present T cell receptor beta chain was sequenced within a study of shared clonotypes between healthy human individuals. At the level of the study: Researchers assigned three CD4 naive, three CD4 memory, two CD8 naive and one CD8 memory plate to each donor.

The study ran the assay at deep level. Here immunoSEQ multiplex PCR was the method, and the copy in TCRdb shows in-frame clones only, minus some. The table includes 1,400,000 or so clones, 98% to 99% detected once. Germline V gene lookup returns CDR1 SGHVS and CDR2 FQNEAQ. Trimming cost V 3 bases and J 7 bases; bases outside gene matches: 16. This CDR3 is built from 17 residues. Sequencing was performed on naive CD4+ T cells sorted from blood. As to subset: CD45RA+ positively selected. The receptor comes from a man aged 25-45 years in good health. The J gene is TRBJ1-1, the V gene TRBV7-8; 8 bases agree with TRBD1. As DNA, the CDR3 is TGTGCCAGCAGCTTGGTTTACCCGGGACAGGTTTACAGTGAAGCTTTCTTT. Protein: CASSLVYPGQVYSEAFF.